Included here is one T cell receptor (beta chain) sequence, with context. The CDR3 has 15 amino acids. Trimming removed 4 bases at V and 4 bases at J, with 15 bases between. Germline-derived CDR1 and CDR2 are SGHTS and YDEGEE. This entry is derived from a study of blood T cell repertoires in COVID-19. Study-wide background: Sample material is recorded as cDNA or gDNA derived from T cells, B-cell-depleted T cells, or PBMCs.

Sequencing was performed with immunoSEQ multiplex PCR; in TCRdb, only in-frame clones are kept and a portion is missing. The sample shows 200,000 to 250,000 clones, nearly 90% of them seen only once. The cohort comprised adults aged 18 to 89 years residing in 20 to 30 US areas. Cohort allocation depended upon clinical history that participants reported. Two consecutive negative NP/OP PCR tests, clearance, or resolved symptoms defined Cohort 3 recovery. The rearrangement links TRBV5-8 to TRBJ2-1; D possibly corresponds to TRBD2 (6 bases). What was sequenced was PBMCs or T cells enriched from blood (not recorded which). The source is a man younger than 45 who had recovered from COVID-19. The CDR3 is CASSSRGMPYNEQFF. CDR3 DNA sequence: TGTGCCAGCAGCAGCCGGGGGATGCCTTACAATGAGCAGTTCTTC.